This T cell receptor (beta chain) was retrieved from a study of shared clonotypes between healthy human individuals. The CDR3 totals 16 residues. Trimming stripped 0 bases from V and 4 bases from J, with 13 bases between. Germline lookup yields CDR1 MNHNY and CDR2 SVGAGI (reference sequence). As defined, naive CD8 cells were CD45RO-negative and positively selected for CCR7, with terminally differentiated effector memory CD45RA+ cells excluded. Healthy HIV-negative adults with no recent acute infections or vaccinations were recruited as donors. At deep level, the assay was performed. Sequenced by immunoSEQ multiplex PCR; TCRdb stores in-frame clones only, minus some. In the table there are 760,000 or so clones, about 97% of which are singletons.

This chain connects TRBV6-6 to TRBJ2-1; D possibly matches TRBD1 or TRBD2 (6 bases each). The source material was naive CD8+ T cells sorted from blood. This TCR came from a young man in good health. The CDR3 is CASSYSEGDKYNEQFF. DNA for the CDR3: TGTGCCAGCAGTTACTCGGAGGGGGACAAATACAATGAGCAGTTCTTC.